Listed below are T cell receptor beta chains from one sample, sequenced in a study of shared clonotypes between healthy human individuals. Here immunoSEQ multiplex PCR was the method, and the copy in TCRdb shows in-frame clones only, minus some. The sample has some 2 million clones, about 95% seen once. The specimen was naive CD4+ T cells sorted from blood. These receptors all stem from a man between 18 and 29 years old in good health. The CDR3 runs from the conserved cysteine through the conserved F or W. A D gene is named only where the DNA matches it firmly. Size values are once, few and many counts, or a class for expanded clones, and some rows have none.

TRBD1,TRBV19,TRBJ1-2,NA,CASTRTGNYGYTF,TGTGCCAGTACCCGGACAGGGAACTATGGCTACACCTTC
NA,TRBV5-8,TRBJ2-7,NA,CASRFTGTFPYEQYF,TGTGCCAGCAGATTTACCGGGACATTCCCCTACGAGCAGTACTTC
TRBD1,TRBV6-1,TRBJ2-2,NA,CASGTGVTGELFF,TGTGCCAGCGGGACAGGGGTCACCGGGGAGCTGTTTTTT
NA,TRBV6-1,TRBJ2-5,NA,CASSGGLIIETQYF,TGTGCCAGCAGTGGGGGACTGATTATAGAGACCCAGTACTTC
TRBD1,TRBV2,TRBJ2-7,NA,CASSPRDRGPYEQYF,TGTGCCAGCAGTCCCCGGGACAGGGGTCCTTACGAGCAGTACTTC
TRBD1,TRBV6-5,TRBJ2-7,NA,CASREGTGAYEQYF,TGTGCCAGCAGAGAAGGAACAGGGGCCTACGAGCAGTACTTC
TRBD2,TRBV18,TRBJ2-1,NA,CASSTGLAGVYNEQFF,TGTGCCAGCTCAACGGGACTAGCGGGAGTATACAATGAGCAGTTCTTC
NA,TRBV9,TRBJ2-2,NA,CASSVGVQVNTGELFF,TGTGCCAGCAGCGTAGGGGTTCAAGTCAACACCGGGGAGCTGTTTTTT
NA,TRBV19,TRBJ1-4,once,CASSVTVEKLFF,TGTGCCAGTAGTGTAACAGTAGAAAAACTGTTTTTT
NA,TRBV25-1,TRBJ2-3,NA,CASSGWPGTQYF,TGTGCCAGCAGTGGTTGGCCAGGTACGCAGTATTTT
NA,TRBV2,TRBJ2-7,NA,CASRYRVYEQYF,TGTGCCAGCAGGTACAGGGTCTACGAGCAGTACTTC
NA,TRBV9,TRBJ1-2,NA,CASSMSGYGYTF,TGTGCCAGCAGCATGTCTGGGTATGGCTACACCTTC
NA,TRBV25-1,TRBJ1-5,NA,CASSPAMGNQPQHF,TGTGCCAGCAGCCCCGCTATGGGCAATCAGCCCCAGCATTTT
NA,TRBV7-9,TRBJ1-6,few,CASSRDSPLHF,TGTGCCAGCAGCCGGGATTCACCCCTCCACTTT
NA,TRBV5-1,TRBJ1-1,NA,CASTDYRDTEAFF,TGCGCCAGCACCGATTATCGGGACACTGAAGCTTTCTTT
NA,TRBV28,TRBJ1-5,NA,CASSPARGVKNQPQHF,TGTGCCAGCAGTCCGGCCCGGGGGGTGAAGAATCAGCCCCAGCATTTT
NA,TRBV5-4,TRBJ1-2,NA,CASSLGTQTGNYGYTF,TGTGCCAGCAGCTTGGGGACCCAGACGGGGAACTATGGCTACACCTTC
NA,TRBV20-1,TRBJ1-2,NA,CSAEDAYGYTF,TGCAGTGCTGAGGACGCTTATGGCTACACCTTC
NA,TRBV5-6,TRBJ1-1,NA,CASSLDLGTEAFF,TGTGCCAGCAGCTTGGACCTCGGGACTGAAGCTTTCTTT
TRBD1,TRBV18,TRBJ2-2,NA,CASSPGQPNTGELFF,TGTGCCAGCTCACCGGGACAGCCGAACACCGGGGAGCTGTTTTTT
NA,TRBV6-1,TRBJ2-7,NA,CASSEAGSPLLQQYF,TGTGCCAGCAGTGAAGCAGGATCTCCCTTGCTACAGCAGTACTTC
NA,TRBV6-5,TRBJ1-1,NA,CASSRGGGTEAFF,TGTGCCAGCTCCAGAGGGGGAGGCACTGAAGCTTTCTTT
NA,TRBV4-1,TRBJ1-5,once,CASSQEQPRGVNQPQHF,TGCGCCAGCAGCCAGGAACAGCCCAGGGGTGTCAATCAGCCCCAGCATTTT